Below, 22 T cell receptor beta chains from the same sample are listed, as sequenced in a study of long-term antiretroviral therapy in people with HIV. Sequencing used immunoSEQ v3.0 at survey level. Here immunoSEQ multiplex PCR was the method, and the copy in TCRdb shows in-frame clones only, minus some. The data contain tens of thousands of clones, around nine tenths of them seen just once; the ten biggest clones take up 4% to 5.5%. Here the sequenced sample was unsorted PBMCs, taken 0.1 years before starting antiretroviral therapy. Source of these receptors: a woman in her forties or fifties with HIV.

This chain joins TRBV27 and TRBJ1-6; TRBD1 agrees at 9 bases. J lost 7 bases, V lost 6 bases, and 10 bases had no gene match. Germline CDR1 and CDR2: MNHEY and SMNVEV (reference sequence). The length of the CDR3 is 16 residues. DNA for the CDR3: TGTGCCAGCAGCCCCCTTCCGGGACAGGGAAATTCACCCCTCCACTTT. Protein product: CASSPLPGQGNSPLHF.

The V gene is TRBV25-1, the J gene TRBJ2-3; 10 bases fit TRBD2. The CDR3 extends over 16 amino acids. Germline CDR1 and CDR2: MGHDK and SYGVNS. Trimming took 2 bases from V and 7 from J; bases not matched to a gene: 9. CDR3 nucleotide sequence: TGTGCCAGCAGTGAACAGAGCGGGGGGGCGCGGAATACGCAGTATTTT. This translates into CASSEQSGGARNTQYF.

The chain uses TRBV6-5 and TRBJ1-2, with a weak D call TRBD1 (5 bases). Germline V gene data show CDR1 as MNHEY and CDR2 as SVGAGI. V lost 2 bases, J lost 5 bases, and 9 bases lay in between. This CDR3 spans 13 amino acids. CDR3 loop: CASSYDSTYGYTF. The CDR3, as DNA: TGTGCCAGCAGTTACGACAGCACATATGGCTACACCTTC.

V is TRBV6-5 and J is TRBJ1-1; D unclear. The length of the CDR3 is 13 residues. Trimming pared 0 bases from V and 2 bases from J, leaving 4 bases between. The germline V gene has CDR1 MNHEY and CDR2 SVGAGI. In DNA form, the CDR3 reads TGTGCCAGCAGTTACTCATTCAACACTGAAGCTTTCTTT. The encoded protein is CASSYSFNTEAFF.

The chain joins TRBV9 to TRBJ2-3, with 10 positions matching TRBD1. The CDR3 spans 18 residues. Germline loops: CDR1 SGDLS, CDR2 YYNGEE. V lost 1 base, J lost 2 bases, and 10 bases stayed unmatched. The CDR3, as DNA: TGTGCCAGCAGCGTATTTGGGACAGGGGCTAGCTACACAGATACGCAGTATTTT. It encodes CASSVFGTGASYTDTQYF. Complete variable domain (other parts from reference TRBV9 and TRBJ2-3): DSGVTQTPKHLITATGQRVTLRCSPRSGDLSVYWYQQSLDQGLQFLIQYYNGEERAKGNILERFSAQQFPDLHSELNLSSLELGDSALYFCASSVFGTGASYTDTQYFGPGTRLTVL.

This chain uses TRBV25-1 with TRBJ2-5; TRBD1 aligns across 8 bases. The junction had 6 bases not matched to a gene; V was cut back by 10 bases and J by 2 bases. CDR1 and CDR2 (germline): MGHDK, SYGVNS. CDR3 length: 13 amino acids. The CDR3 DNA sequence: TGTGCCACCAGACGGACAGGGCAAGAGACCCAGTACTTC. Protein: CATRRTGQETQYF.

This clone was seen just once. V is TRBV6-1 and J is TRBJ2-5, with a tentative D call TRBD1 (6 bases). The CDR3 covers 14 residues. The germline V gene encodes CDR1 MNHNS and CDR2 SASEGT. The V end lost 1 base, the J end lost 4 bases, and 10 bases lay between the germline ends. The DNA of the CDR3 is TGTGCCAGCAGTGAAGACAGGGTGGTAGAGACCCAGTACTTC. Encoded protein: CASSEDRVVETQYF.

The gene calls are TRBV6-6 and TRBJ1-2, with D unclear. CDR1 and CDR2 (germline): MNHNY, SVGAGI (reference sequence). Between the trimmed V and J ends, which lost 0 bases and 9 bases, there was a span of 11 bases. The CDR3 runs to 13 residues. The CDR3 DNA follows: TGTGCCAGCAGTTACTCGTCTTCGGGGAGCTACACCTTC. It encodes CASSYSSSGSYTF.

The chain is built from TRBV25-1 and TRBJ1-3; D is unresolved. Germline V gives CDR1 MGHDK, CDR2 SYGVNS. V lost 4 bases, J lost 0 bases, and 16 bases lay in between. This CDR3 has 17 residues. In DNA, the CDR3 is TGTGCCAGCAGTGGCGGAAGGCTTCCCCTCTCTGGAAACACCATATATTTT. Translating gives CASSGGRLPLSGNTIYF.

The CDR3: CASSLEGAGRGPAEAFF. The CDR3, as DNA: TGTGCCAGCAGCTTAGAGGGGGCTGGGAGGGGGCCCGCCGAAGCTTTCTTT. The rearrangement uses TRBV11-2 and TRBJ1-1, with 7 nucleotides matching TRBD1. Germline V CDR1 and CDR2: SGHAT, FQNNGV. The CDR3 is 17 amino acids. The trim removed 0 bases at V and 8 bases at J, leaving 15 bases unmatched.

This clone came up a few times. This chain joins TRBV2 and TRBJ1-2; D is possibly TRBD1 (5 bases). This CDR3 contains 12 residues. Trimming removed 7 bases from V and 2 bases from J, with 8 bases in between. Germline loops: CDR1 SNHLY, CDR2 FYNNEI. In DNA form, the CDR3 reads TGTGCCAGCACGGAGGGGAACTATGGCTACACCTTC. Encoded protein: CASTEGNYGYTF.

The rearrangement links TRBV4-2 to TRBJ1-2; D is perhaps TRBD1 (5 bases). This CDR3 comprises 16 residues. From germline, CDR1 is LGHNA and CDR2 YNFKEQ. V dropped 1 base and J dropped 6 bases, with 18 bases sitting between them. This CDR3 is CASSQGSIGVGHGYTF. The CDR3 region has the DNA TGTGCCAGCAGCCAAGGGAGCATAGGGGTCGGCCATGGCTACACCTTC.

The chain recombines TRBV10-3 with TRBJ1-1; no clear D. Germline V gene sequence: CDR1 ENHRY, CDR2 SYGVKD. V was clipped by 0 bases and J by 4 bases, with 9 bases between them. This CDR3 comprises 14 residues. The CDR3 loop is CAISESRESTEAFF. The CDR3 nucleotides are TGTGCCATCAGTGAGTCGAGAGAGTCCACTGAAGCTTTCTTT.

The chain carries TRBV6-5 and TRBJ1-2; D is possibly TRBD1 (5 bases). The CDR3 covers 13 residues. Trimming removed 4 bases from V and 7 bases from J, with 13 bases in between. The V gene's germline CDR1 is MNHEY and CDR2 SVGAGI. This CDR3 is CASSSSGFGGYTF. CDR3 bases: TGTGCCAGCAGTTCGTCAGGGTTCGGTGGCTACACCTTC.

The chain employs TRBV2 and TRBJ1-2; 7 positions match TRBD1. Germline trimming cut 9 bases from V and 6 bases from J; bases unmatched to any gene: 7. CDR1 is SNHLY, CDR2 FYNNEI, per germline. CDR3 size: 12 residues. The CDR3 protein is CASTGTVDGYTF. The CDR3 nucleotides are TGTGCCAGTACCGGGACAGTCGATGGCTACACCTTC.

This rearrangement joins TRBV7-9 to TRBJ2-1, with D perhaps TRBD1 or TRBD2 (5 bases each). V dropped 7 bases and J dropped 0 bases, with 25 bases sitting between them. The CDR3 has 19 amino acids. The germline V gene encodes CDR1 SEHNR and CDR2 FQNEAQ (reference sequence). For the CDR3, the DNA is TGTGCCAGCACCGTAGGCCGGGACCGACAAATTCCCTCCTACAATGAGCAGTTCTTC. Translating gives CASTVGRDRQIPSYNEQFF.

The chain combines TRBV7-2 with TRBJ1-1, with a tentative D call TRBD1 (6 bases). Deletions cut 6 bases from V and 4 bases from J, with 18 bases between. The CDR3 sequence is 15 residues long. Germline V gene data show CDR1 as SGHTA and CDR2 as FQGNSA. CDR3 DNA sequence: TGTGCCAGCAGACTTCTTCCAGGGGAGGTCACTGAAGCTTTCTTT. The encoded protein is CASRLLPGEVTEAFF.

V is TRBV6-5 and J is TRBJ2-2; D remains unclear. The CDR3 contains 14 residues. Germline loops: CDR1 MNHEY, CDR2 SVGAGI. V lost 2 bases and J lost 4, with 8 bases in between. CDR3 nucleotides: TGTGCCAGCAGTTACCCCACCCCCACCGGGGAGCTGTTTTTT. Protein: CASSYPTPTGELFF.

This sequence joins TRBV7-9 and TRBJ1-4; D ambiguous. CDR1 is SEHNR, CDR2 FQNEAQ, per germline (reference sequence). The CDR3 sequence is 15 residues long. V lost 1 base to trimming and J lost 0 bases, with 6 bases between them. In DNA, the CDR3 is TGTGCCAGCAGCTTAGGCCGGACAACTAATGAAAAACTGTTTTTT. Translating it yields CASSLGRTTNEKLFF.

This chain uses TRBV30 with TRBJ1-5, with 7 nucleotides matching TRBD1. Per the germline V gene, CDR1 is GTSNPN and CDR2 is SVGIG (reference sequence). V shed 3 bases and J 4 bases; nucleotides not matched to a gene: 6. This CDR3 region has 14 residues. CDR3 bases: TGTGCCTGGAGCCGGGACAGTAAAAATCAGCCCCAGCATTTT. Its translation: CAWSRDSKNQPQHF.

The V call is TRBV11-2, the J call TRBJ2-5, with D unclear. The CDR3 extends over 14 amino acids. Germline lookup yields CDR1 SGHAT and CDR2 FQNNGV. Trimming shortened V by 3 bases and J by 2 bases, and 10 bases separated the two germline ends. This CDR3 reads CASSFPFPQETQYF. Here the CDR3 DNA reads TGTGCCAGCAGCTTTCCCTTTCCTCAAGAGACCCAGTACTTC.

The V and J genes are TRBV6-1 and TRBJ1-5, with D tentatively TRBD1 (5 bases). Germline-derived CDR1 and CDR2 are MNHNS and SASEGT. This CDR3 contains 13 residues. The germline V and J ends were trimmed by 7 bases and 4 bases, with 11 bases remaining between them. The CDR3 region has the DNA TGTGCCAGCACGGAACAGGTGAATCAGCCCCAGCATTTT. Residues: CASTEQVNQPQHF.